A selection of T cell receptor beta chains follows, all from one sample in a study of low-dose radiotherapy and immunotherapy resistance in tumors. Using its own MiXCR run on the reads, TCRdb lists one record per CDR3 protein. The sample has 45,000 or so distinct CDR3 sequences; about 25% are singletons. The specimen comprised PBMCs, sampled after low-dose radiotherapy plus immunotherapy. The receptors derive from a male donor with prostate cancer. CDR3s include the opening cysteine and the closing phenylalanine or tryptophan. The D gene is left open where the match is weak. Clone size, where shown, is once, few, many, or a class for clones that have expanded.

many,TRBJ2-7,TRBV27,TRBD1,TGTGCCAGCAGTTTATCAAGACAGGGTACCTACGAGCAGTACTTC,CASSLSRQGTYEQYF
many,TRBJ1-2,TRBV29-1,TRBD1,TGCAGCGTTGAAGGCGGGACAGCTATCTATGGCTACACCTTC,CSVEGGTAIYGYTF
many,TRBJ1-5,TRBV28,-,TGTGCCAGCAGTTCCTCAGGGGTCCGCAGCAATCAGCCCCAGCATTTT,CASSSSGVRSNQPQHF
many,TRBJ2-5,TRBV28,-,TGTGCCAGCAGCTCAACCGCTCTAGCGCTACAAGAGACCCAGTACTTC,CASSSTALALQETQYF
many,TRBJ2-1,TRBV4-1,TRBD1,TGCGCCAGCAGCCAAGGAGGGACAGGGTCCTTTGAGCAGTTCTTC,CASSQGGTGSFEQFF
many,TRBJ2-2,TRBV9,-,TGTGCCAGCAGCCCCCGGATGGAGGACGGGGAGCTGTTTTTT,CASSPRMEDGELFF
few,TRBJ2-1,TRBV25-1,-,TGTGCCAGCAGTGAGCCGGGCCCTTCCGATGAGCAGTTCTTC,CASSEPGPSDEQFF
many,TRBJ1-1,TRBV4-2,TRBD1,TGTGCCAGCAGCCAAGAACAGGGGGCCACTGAAGCTTTCTTT,CASSQEQGATEAFF
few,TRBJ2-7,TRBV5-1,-,TGCGCCAGCAGCTCTAGGAGTTCCTACGAGCAGTACTTC,CASSSRSSYEQYF
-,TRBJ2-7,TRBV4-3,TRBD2,TGCGCCAGCAGCCAGGACCCGCCGGGACTACCTACTCCCTACGAGCAGTACTTC,CASSQDPPGLPTPYEQYF
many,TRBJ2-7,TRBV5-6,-,TGTGCCAGCAGCTTGCGGGGGACAGTGGATGAGGAGCAGTACTTC,CASSLRGTVDEEQYF
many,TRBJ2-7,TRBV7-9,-,TGTGCCAGCAGTAATGGAGGGGTCTCCTACGAGCAGTACTTC,CASSNGGVSYEQYF
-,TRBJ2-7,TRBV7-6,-,TGTGCCAGCAGCTTACTACAGGGACGGAGTGAGCAGTACTTC,CASSLLQGRSEQYF
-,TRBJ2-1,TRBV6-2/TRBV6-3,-,TGTGCCAGCAGTGAAGTGAGGGGGGGCCGTTTCTTC,CASSEVRGGRFF
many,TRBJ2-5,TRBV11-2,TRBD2,TGTGCCAGCAGCTTAGTAAGCGGGAGACAAGAGACCCAGTACTTC,CASSLVSGRQETQYF
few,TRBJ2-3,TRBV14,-,TGTGCCAGCAGCCAAGACCCGGGGAGTCTTGGTACGCAGTATTTT,CASSQDPGSLGTQYF
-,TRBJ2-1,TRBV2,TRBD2,TGTGCCAGCAGCGCTTCCTGGCGGGGGGAAACGGAGTTCTTC,CASSASWRGETEFF
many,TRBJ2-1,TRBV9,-,TGTGCCAGCAGCGCTCCCATGGGGCTGGGTGGGTTGAATGAGCAGTTCTTC,CASSAPMGLGGLNEQFF
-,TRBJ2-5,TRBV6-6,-,TGTGCCAGCCAGGGTAACCAAGAGACCCAGTACTTC,CASQGNQETQYF
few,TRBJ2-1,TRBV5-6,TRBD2,TGTGCCAGCAGCCCTAGAGGGCGCGGGAGGGGAACCGGCAATGAGCAGTTCTTC,CASSPRGRGRGTGNEQFF
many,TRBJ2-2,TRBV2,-,TGTGCCAGTCTCCGGGACACTAAGAACACCGGGGAGCTGTTTTTT,CASLRDTKNTGELFF
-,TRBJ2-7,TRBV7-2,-,TGTGCCAGCAGCTTAATCCGCGAGCAGTACTTC,CASSLIREQYF
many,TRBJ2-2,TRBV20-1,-,TGCAGTGCTAGATGGCAGGCCCCCGGGGAGCTGTTTTTT,CSARWQAPGELFF
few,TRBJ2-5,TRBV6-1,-,TGTGCCAGCAGTTATTCGGTGGCAGAGACCCAGTACTTC,CASSYSVAETQYF
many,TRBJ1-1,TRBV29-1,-,TGCAGCGTTAGGGACACTGAAGCTTTCTTT,CSVRDTEAFF
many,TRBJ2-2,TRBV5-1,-,TGCGCCAGCAGCTTGGAAGGGAATTCGAACGGGGAGCTGTTTTTT,CASSLEGNSNGELFF
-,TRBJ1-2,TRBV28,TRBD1,TGTGCCAGCAGCACCCTCGGACAGGGTGGCTATGGCTACACCTTC,CASSTLGQGGYGYTF
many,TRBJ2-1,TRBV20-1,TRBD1,TGCAGTGCGCCCCCGACAGGGCTCCTCAATGAGCAGTTCTTC,CSAPPTGLLNEQFF
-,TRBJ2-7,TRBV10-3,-,TGTGCCATCAGTGAGTCCAGCTCCTACGAGCAGTACTTC,CAISESSSYEQYF
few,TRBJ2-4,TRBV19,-,TGTGCCAGCAGGAGCGGAGGGTCAGTCATTCAGTACTTC,CASRSGGSVIQYF
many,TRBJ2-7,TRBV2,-,TGTGCCAGCAGCCAGGGATTTGGCGAGCAGTACTTC,CASSQGFGEQYF
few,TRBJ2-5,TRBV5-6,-,TGTGCCAGCAGCTTGTGGGTAGTAGAGACCCAGTACTTC,CASSLWVVETQYF
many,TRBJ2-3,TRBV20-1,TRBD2,TGCAGTGCTAGAGAGCTAGCGGGGAATTCAGATACGCAGTATTTT,CSARELAGNSDTQYF
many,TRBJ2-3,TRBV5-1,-,TGCGCCAGCAGCCCGCTTGATCTAGGGGGGGGCTCAGATACGCAGTATTTT,CASSPLDLGGGSDTQYF
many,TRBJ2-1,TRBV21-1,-,TGTGCCAGCAGCAAAGGGGGAGACACCTACAATGAGCAGTTCTTC,CASSKGGDTYNEQFF
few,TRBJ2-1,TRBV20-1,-,TGCAGTGCTGTTTCTGTCAATAGCGGAGCTATCTACAATGAGCAGTTCTTC,CSAVSVNSGAIYNEQFF
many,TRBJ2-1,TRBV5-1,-,TGCGCCAGCAGCCCGCTCGGGGGCCACATGGGAGAGCAGTTCTTC,CASSPLGGHMGEQFF
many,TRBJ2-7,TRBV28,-,TGTGCCAGCAGTTTATCGGAATCCTATTACGAGCAGTACTTC,CASSLSESYYEQYF
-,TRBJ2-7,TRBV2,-,TGTGCCAGCAGTGAAGGCGAGCAGTACTTC,CASSEGEQYF
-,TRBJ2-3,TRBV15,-,TGTGCCACCAGCAAGGACTCTGCGGATACGCAGTATTTT,CATSKDSADTQYF
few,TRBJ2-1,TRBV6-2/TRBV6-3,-,TGTGCCAGCAGTTACCCCTCTCAGCGACTGGTCGATGAGCAGTTCTTC,CASSYPSQRLVDEQFF
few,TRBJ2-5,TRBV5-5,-,TGTGCCAGCAGCTTCGGACCCCGGGGGCTTCAAGAGACCCAGTACTTC,CASSFGPRGLQETQYF
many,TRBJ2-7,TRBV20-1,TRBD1,TGCAGTGCTAGCGACAGGGTACGCGAGCAGTACTTC,CSASDRVREQYF
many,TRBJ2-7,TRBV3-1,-,TGTGCCAGCAGCCAGTCCTCTGGCGAGCAGTACTTC,CASSQSSGEQYF
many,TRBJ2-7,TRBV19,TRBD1,TGTGCCAGTAGTACCCGGACAGGGGGCCACGAGCAGTACTTC,CASSTRTGGHEQYF
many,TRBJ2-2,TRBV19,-,TGTGCCAGTAGTGTGAGCCGCGGCACCGGGGAGCTGTTTTTT,CASSVSRGTGELFF
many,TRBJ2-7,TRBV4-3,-,TGCGCCAGCAGCCTCATAGAGGACTCCGGTTACGAGCAGTACTTC,CASSLIEDSGYEQYF